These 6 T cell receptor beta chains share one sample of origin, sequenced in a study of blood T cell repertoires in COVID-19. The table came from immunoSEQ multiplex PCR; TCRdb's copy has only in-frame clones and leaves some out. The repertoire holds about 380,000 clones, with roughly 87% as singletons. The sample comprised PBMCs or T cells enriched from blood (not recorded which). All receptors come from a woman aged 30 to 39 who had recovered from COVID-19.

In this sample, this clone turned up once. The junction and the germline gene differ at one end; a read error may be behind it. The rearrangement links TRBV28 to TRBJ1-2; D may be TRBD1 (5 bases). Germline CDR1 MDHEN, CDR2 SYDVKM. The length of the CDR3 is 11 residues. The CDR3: CMISRGYGYTF. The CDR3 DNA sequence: TGCATGATCTCAAGGGGCTATGGCTACACCTTC.

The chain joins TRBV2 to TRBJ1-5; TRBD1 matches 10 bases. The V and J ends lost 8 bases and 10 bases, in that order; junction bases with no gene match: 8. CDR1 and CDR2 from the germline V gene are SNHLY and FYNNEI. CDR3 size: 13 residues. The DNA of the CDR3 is TGTGCCAGCCTGGACAGGGGGATTTGCCCCCAGCATTTT. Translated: CASLDRGICPQHF.

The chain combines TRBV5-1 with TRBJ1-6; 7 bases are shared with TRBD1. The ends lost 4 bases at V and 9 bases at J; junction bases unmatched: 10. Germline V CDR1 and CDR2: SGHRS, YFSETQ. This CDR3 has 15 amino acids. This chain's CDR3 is CASSIGQVFLSPLHF. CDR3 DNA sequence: TGCGCCAGCAGCATTGGACAGGTCTTTCTTTCACCCCTCCACTTT.

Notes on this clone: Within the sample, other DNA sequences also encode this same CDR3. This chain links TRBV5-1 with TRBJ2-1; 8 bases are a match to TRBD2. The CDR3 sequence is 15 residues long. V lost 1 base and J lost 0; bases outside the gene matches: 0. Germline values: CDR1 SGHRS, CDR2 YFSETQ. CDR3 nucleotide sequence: TGCGCCAGCAGCTTGAGCGGGAGCTCCTACAATGAGCAGTTCTTC. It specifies CASSLSGSSYNEQFF.

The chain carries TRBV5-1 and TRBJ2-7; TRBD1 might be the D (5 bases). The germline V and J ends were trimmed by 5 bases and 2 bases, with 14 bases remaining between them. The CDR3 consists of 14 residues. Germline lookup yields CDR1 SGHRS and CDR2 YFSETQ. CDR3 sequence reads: CASRSWTNTYEQYF. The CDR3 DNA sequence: TGCGCCAGCAGGAGTTGGACAAACACCTACGAGCAGTACTTC.

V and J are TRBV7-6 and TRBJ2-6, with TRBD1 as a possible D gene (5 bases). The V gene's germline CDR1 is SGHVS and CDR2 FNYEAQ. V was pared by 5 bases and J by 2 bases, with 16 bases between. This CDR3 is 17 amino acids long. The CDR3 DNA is TGTGCCAGCAGCACCCCTGGTATGGGGCCTGGGGCCAACGTCCTGACTTTC. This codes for CASSTPGMGPGANVLTF.